This T cell receptor (beta chain) stems from a study of shared clonotypes between healthy human individuals. Study observations and caveats: How much donors shared clonotypes was expected to be affected by sequencing depth.

Clones were read by immunoSEQ multiplex PCR, and TCRdb kept only the in-frame ones, dropping some. This repertoire shows around 500,000 clones, 79% found once; its top ten account for about 12%. There were no recent acute infections or vaccinations among the donors, who were healthy HIV-negative adults. This clone has more than one count but fewer than ten. Its antigen remains unidentified. The V end was cut by 2 bases, the J end by 2 bases, with 13 bases between. Germline V CDR1 and CDR2: MNHNY, SVGAGI (reference sequence). The CDR3 consists of 16 residues. Sequencing was carried out using PBMCs. The V call is TRBV6-6, the J call TRBJ1-5; tentative D call: TRBD1 (6 bases). This clonotype was sampled from a woman aged 40 to 50 in good health. Some clones in this sample may be carry-over from other donors' samples. The CDR3 DNA follows: TGTGCCAGCAGTTACCCCCAGGCAGGGGGCAATCAGCCCCAGCATTTT. Its translation is CASSYPQAGGNQPQHF.